Listed below are T cell receptor beta chains from one sample, sequenced in a study of shared clonotypes between healthy human individuals. Sequencing was performed with immunoSEQ multiplex PCR; in TCRdb, only in-frame clones are kept and a portion is missing. This table has about 120,000 clones, roughly two thirds appearing once. Sample: memory CD8+ T cells sorted from blood. These receptors were obtained from a woman in her twenties or thirties in good health. The CDR3 runs from the conserved cysteine through the conserved F or W. The order of the fields is J gene, clone size, CDR3 length, V gene, D gene, CDR3 DNA, CDR3 protein. A D gene is named only where the DNA matches it firmly. Clone sizes are given selectively: once, few, many, or a class where the clone is expanded.

TRBJ1-2,-,15,TRBV28,-,TGTGCCAGCAGTTCCCATTCACAGGCTATCTATGGCTACACCTTC,CASSSHSQAIYGYTF
TRBJ2-7,-,16,TRBV4-1,TRBD1,TGCGCCAGCAGCCAAGGAGGGGCAGGGGGCGGTTACGAGCAGTACTTC,CASSQGGAGGGYEQYF
TRBJ2-3,-,15,TRBV4-1,TRBD2,TGCGCCAGCAGCCTATCGGGAGGTGGCACAGATACGCAGTATTTT,CASSLSGGGTDTQYF
TRBJ2-7,-,16,TRBV7-2,TRBD1,TGTGCCAGCAGCGAGGACAGGGCGCCGTACTCCTACGAGCAGTACTTC,CASSEDRAPYSYEQYF
TRBJ1-1,once,14,TRBV4-1,-,TGCGCCAGCAGCCAATTCACAGGGAACACTGAAGCTTTCTTT,CASSQFTGNTEAFF
TRBJ2-7,-,14,TRBV11-2,-,TGTGCCAGCAGCTTACGGGCGGAGCCCTACGAGCAGTACTTC,CASSLRAEPYEQYF
TRBJ2-1,-,16,TRBV29-1,-,TGCAGCGTGAGCGGACTGGGGGACGGGGCCTACAATGAGCAGTTCTTC,CSVSGLGDGAYNEQFF
TRBJ1-2,once,13,TRBV27,-,TGTGCCAGCAGTTTCAGTCGCGTCTATGGCTACACCTTC,CASSFSRVYGYTF
TRBJ2-1,-,16,TRBV6-4,TRBD2,TGTGCCAGCAGTGACTCCGCTAGCGGAGGGTACAATGAGCAGTTCTTC,CASSDSASGGYNEQFF
TRBJ2-2,-,14,TRBV28,TRBD2,TGTGCCAGCAGTCTGACTAGCGGTTGGGGGGAGCTGTTTTTT,CASSLTSGWGELFF
TRBJ2-7,-,13,TRBV5-1,-,TGCGCCAGCAGCTTGGGTGGACTCTACGAGCAGTACTTC,CASSLGGLYEQYF
TRBJ2-7,-,11,TRBV6-4,-,TGTGCCATTAGCGGAAACTACGAGCAGTACTTC,CAISGNYEQYF
TRBJ2-7,many,16,TRBV4-2,TRBD2,TGTGCCAGCAGCCAAGATGGGACTAGCGGCTCCTACGAGCAGTACTTC,CASSQDGTSGSYEQYF
TRBJ2-5,-,16,TRBV28,-,TGTGCCAGCAGTTTACTTAGCGGAGGGGGCCAAGAGACCCAGTACTTC,CASSLLSGGGQETQYF
TRBJ2-1,-,12,TRBV7-9,-,TGTGCCAGCAGCTACGGTGGAAATGAGCAGTTCTTC,CASSYGGNEQFF
TRBJ2-1,-,11,TRBV7-9,-,TGTGCCAGCAGCGCACTTGGTGAGCAGTTCTTC,CASSALGEQFF
TRBJ2-6,-,17,TRBV19,TRBD1,TGTGCCAGTAGTTTCCGGGACAGGGCTGCTGGGGCCAACGTCCTGACTTTC,CASSFRDRAAGANVLTF
TRBJ1-1,-,13,TRBV7-2,-,TGTGCCAGCAGCTCCTCAAGATACACTGAAGCTTTCTTT,CASSSSRYTEAFF
TRBJ2-1,many,15,TRBV6-4,TRBD1,TGTGCCAGCAGTGACACAGGGGGCGCATTTAACGAGCAGTTCTTC,CASSDTGGAFNEQFF
TRBJ2-7,-,15,TRBV18,-,TGTGCCAGCTCACCACGTTCCCTCGGATCCTACGAGCAGTACTTC,CASSPRSLGSYEQYF
TRBJ2-7,-,15,TRBV28,-,TGTGCCAGCAGCGCCATTACCGGTCGTGCGCGGGAGCAGTACTTC,CASSAITGRAREQYF
TRBJ1-2,few,14,TRBV28,-,TGTGCCAGCAGTCCCCGATTACAGAACTATGGCTACACCTTC,CASSPRLQNYGYTF